Listed below are T cell receptor beta chains from one sample, sequenced in a study of T cell repertoires in cytomegalovirus infection. TCRdb re-called the reads through MiXCR, storing one row per CDR3 protein. The sample includes nearly 450,000 distinct CDR3 sequences, under 40% seen only once; the top ten take around 15%. Sequenced: PBMCs. These receptors were collected from a human donor in good health (CMV status not recorded). Some clones in this sample may be carry-over from other donors' samples. Both conserved end residues are part of each CDR3. Fields, in order: V gene, J gene, D gene, clone size, CDR3 DNA, CDR3 protein. D genes are given only for firm matches. Size is omitted from some rows. Given values are once, few, many or a class for expanded clones.

v_gene: TRBV15; j_gene: TRBJ1-3; d_gene: NA; abundance: NA; CDR3nt: TGTGCCACCAGCAGAGTCCCGGACGGCTCTGGAAACACCATATATTTT; CDR3aa: CATSRVPDGSGNTIYF
v_gene: TRBV7-8; j_gene: TRBJ1-5; d_gene: NA; abundance: many; CDR3nt: TGTGCCAGCAGCTTCATGTCAGGGTCAAATCAGCCCCAGCATTTT; CDR3aa: CASSFMSGSNQPQHF
v_gene: TRBV10-3; j_gene: TRBJ2-7; d_gene: NA; abundance: many; CDR3nt: TGTGCCATCAGCGACATGATCGGGACACCTAACTCCTACGAGCAGTACTTC; CDR3aa: CAISDMIGTPNSYEQYF
v_gene: TRBV20-1; j_gene: TRBJ2-1; d_gene: TRBD2; abundance: NA; CDR3nt: TGCAGTGTCCCACTAGCGGGGGACTACAATGAGCAGTTCTTC; CDR3aa: CSVPLAGDYNEQFF
v_gene: TRBV7-8; j_gene: TRBJ2-2; d_gene: NA; abundance: many; CDR3nt: TGTGCCAGCAGCTTAGTCCGGACAGCGAACACCGGGGAGCTGTTTTTT; CDR3aa: CASSLVRTANTGELFF
v_gene: TRBV5-4; j_gene: TRBJ1-1; d_gene: NA; abundance: NA; CDR3nt: TGTGCCAGCAGCCCCGTGGGTTCGGGGGGCACTGAAGCTTTCTTT; CDR3aa: CASSPVGSGGTEAFF
v_gene: TRBV20-1; j_gene: TRBJ1-1; d_gene: NA; abundance: NA; CDR3nt: TGCAGTGCCGACCTCCTGAACACTGAAGCTTTCTTT; CDR3aa: CSADLLNTEAFF
v_gene: TRBV7-9; j_gene: TRBJ2-5; d_gene: NA; abundance: NA; CDR3nt: TGTGCCAGCAGGAGGAGGCGTGAGACCCAGTACTTC; CDR3aa: CASRRRRETQYF
v_gene: TRBV6-2/TRBV6-3; j_gene: TRBJ1-1; d_gene: NA; abundance: NA; CDR3nt: TGTGCCAGCACCAGCACGAACACTGAAGCTTTCTTT; CDR3aa: CASTSTNTEAFF
v_gene: TRBV6-2/TRBV6-3; j_gene: TRBJ2-1; d_gene: NA; abundance: NA; CDR3nt: TGTGCCAGCAGTTACCAGACAGGGCCCGGGACTAGTTACTACAATGAGCAGTTCTTC; CDR3aa: CASSYQTGPGTSYYNEQFF
v_gene: TRBV6-2/TRBV6-3; j_gene: TRBJ2-7; d_gene: NA; abundance: few; CDR3nt: TGTGCCAGCAGTTACTCAATTCTAAGACAGGTTTTCTCCTACGAGCAGTACTTC; CDR3aa: CASSYSILRQVFSYEQYF
v_gene: TRBV19; j_gene: TRBJ1-2; d_gene: NA; abundance: once; CDR3nt: TGTGCCAGTAGTATGTCCGCGGCAGGGAGTATAACTAACTATGGCTACACCTTC; CDR3aa: CASSMSAAGSITNYGYTF
v_gene: TRBV7-2; j_gene: TRBJ1-3; d_gene: TRBD1; abundance: many; CDR3nt: TGTGCCAGCAGTTTTGGGGGACAGGGTGGCAACACCATATATTTT; CDR3aa: CASSFGGQGGNTIYF
v_gene: TRBV9; j_gene: TRBJ2-5; d_gene: NA; abundance: few; CDR3nt: TGTGCCAGCAGCGTGAGTGGGGGGTCCCCGAAGACCCAGTACTTC; CDR3aa: CASSVSGGSPKTQYF
v_gene: TRBV23-1; j_gene: TRBJ2-3; d_gene: NA; abundance: NA; CDR3nt: TGCGCCAGCAGTCAAAAAACTAGGCGGTTCAGCACAGATACGCAGTATTTT; CDR3aa: CASSQKTRRFSTDTQYF
v_gene: TRBV12-3/TRBV12-4; j_gene: TRBJ1-2; d_gene: NA; abundance: NA; CDR3nt: TGTGCCAGCAGTTTAGGCGGACTGGGGGCGCGGGACTACACCTTC; CDR3aa: CASSLGGLGARDYTF
v_gene: TRBV7-6; j_gene: TRBJ2-1; d_gene: NA; abundance: many; CDR3nt: TGTGCCAGCAGCTTAGCGGGGCCAGCGTGGAATGAGCAGTTCTTC; CDR3aa: CASSLAGPAWNEQFF
v_gene: TRBV6-1; j_gene: TRBJ1-3; d_gene: NA; abundance: NA; CDR3nt: TGTGCCAGCAGTCTGATAAATACCTCTGGAAACACCATATATTTT; CDR3aa: CASSLINTSGNTIYF
v_gene: TRBV7-9; j_gene: TRBJ2-1; d_gene: NA; abundance: many; CDR3nt: TGTGCCAGCAGCTCCCGGACGGCCCGATACAATGAGCAGTTCTTC; CDR3aa: CASSSRTARYNEQFF
v_gene: TRBV2; j_gene: TRBJ2-7; d_gene: NA; abundance: NA; CDR3nt: TGTGCCAGCAGTGAAACGAGACCCAGCTCCTACGAGCAGTACTTC; CDR3aa: CASSETRPSSYEQYF
v_gene: TRBV7-9; j_gene: TRBJ2-1; d_gene: TRBD1; abundance: few; CDR3nt: TGTGCCAGCAGCTTTCAGGGGGCTGTTGACAATGAGCAGTTCTTC; CDR3aa: CASSFQGAVDNEQFF
v_gene: TRBV15; j_gene: TRBJ2-7; d_gene: NA; abundance: few; CDR3nt: TGTGCCACCAGTTTAGGACAACCCTACGAGCAGTACTTC; CDR3aa: CATSLGQPYEQYF
v_gene: TRBV7-9; j_gene: TRBJ2-3; d_gene: NA; abundance: many; CDR3nt: TGTGCCCTTCAGGAAAGCACAGATACGCAGTATTTT; CDR3aa: CALQESTDTQYF
v_gene: TRBV20-1; j_gene: TRBJ1-2; d_gene: NA; abundance: NA; CDR3nt: TGCAGTGACGTGGAGCCAGGGAAGTCTCTACCTTATGGCTACACCTTC; CDR3aa: CSDVEPGKSLPYGYTF
v_gene: TRBV9; j_gene: TRBJ2-3; d_gene: TRBD2; abundance: few; CDR3nt: TGTGCCAGCAGCGCGGGACTAGCGGGGGGAGTCCTCACAGATACGCAGTATTTT; CDR3aa: CASSAGLAGGVLTDTQYF
v_gene: TRBV7-9; j_gene: TRBJ1-1; d_gene: NA; abundance: NA; CDR3nt: TGTGCCAGCAGCTTTAAAACAGTGAACACTGAAGCTTTCTTT; CDR3aa: CASSFKTVNTEAFF
v_gene: TRBV19; j_gene: TRBJ2-3; d_gene: NA; abundance: few; CDR3nt: TGTGCCAGTACTCCCGGGGGCGGTCGCACAGATACGCAGTATTTT; CDR3aa: CASTPGGGRTDTQYF
v_gene: TRBV14; j_gene: TRBJ1-2; d_gene: NA; abundance: NA; CDR3nt: TGTGCCAGCAGCTACGACAGGAACTATGGCTACACCTTC; CDR3aa: CASSYDRNYGYTF
v_gene: TRBV5-1; j_gene: TRBJ2-7; d_gene: NA; abundance: NA; CDR3nt: TGCGCCAGCAGCCCACGGACAGAAGCCTACGAGCAGTACTTC; CDR3aa: CASSPRTEAYEQYF
v_gene: TRBV27; j_gene: TRBJ2-3; d_gene: TRBD2; abundance: NA; CDR3nt: TGTGCCAGCAGTTTAACTAGCGGGGGTTTGGATACGCAGTATTTT; CDR3aa: CASSLTSGGLDTQYF
v_gene: TRBV27; j_gene: TRBJ1-1; d_gene: NA; abundance: few; CDR3nt: TGTGCCACTAACGACTCGGGAGGCAGGTCTACTGAAGCTTTCTTT; CDR3aa: CATNDSGGRSTEAFF
v_gene: TRBV19; j_gene: TRBJ1-5; d_gene: NA; abundance: NA; CDR3nt: TGTGCCAGTAGTACGCCCACAGGGAGTGGTAATCAGCCCCAGCATTTT; CDR3aa: CASSTPTGSGNQPQHF
v_gene: TRBV7-2; j_gene: TRBJ2-3; d_gene: NA; abundance: NA; CDR3nt: TGTGCCAGCAGCTTACGGAGTCTGGGGGGATATACGCAGTCTTTT; CDR3aa: CASSLRSLGGYTQSF
v_gene: TRBV25-1; j_gene: TRBJ2-7; d_gene: TRBD1; abundance: NA; CDR3nt: TGTGCCAGCAGTCCATTCACAGGGGGCCACGAGCAGTACTTC; CDR3aa: CASSPFTGGHEQYF
v_gene: TRBV7-8; j_gene: TRBJ1-5; d_gene: NA; abundance: many; CDR3nt: TGTGCCAGCAGCTTATTCGCAGGGTGGGATCAGCCCCAGCATTTT; CDR3aa: CASSLFAGWDQPQHF
v_gene: TRBV2; j_gene: TRBJ2-7; d_gene: NA; abundance: few; CDR3nt: TGTGCCAGCAGTGAAGGGGTGGGGATCTACGAGCAGTACTTC; CDR3aa: CASSEGVGIYEQYF
v_gene: TRBV12-3/TRBV12-4; j_gene: TRBJ2-7; d_gene: NA; abundance: once; CDR3nt: TGTGCCAGCGCACTGCTAGTCGTTCACGAGCAGCACTTC; CDR3aa: CASALLVVHEQHF
v_gene: TRBV12-3/TRBV12-4; j_gene: TRBJ2-1; d_gene: NA; abundance: few; CDR3nt: TGTGCCAGCAGCTACTCCGCTAGGGATGAGCAGTTCTTC; CDR3aa: CASSYSARDEQFF
v_gene: TRBV5-3; j_gene: TRBJ1-2; d_gene: TRBD1; abundance: NA; CDR3nt: TGTGCCAGCAGCTTCGGATCCCAGGGGGCGATCTATGGCTACACCTTC; CDR3aa: CASSFGSQGAIYGYTF
v_gene: TRBV6-1; j_gene: TRBJ2-7; d_gene: NA; abundance: few; CDR3nt: TGTGCCAGCAGTGAACAGGGAATGGGCGAGCAGTACTTC; CDR3aa: CASSEQGMGEQYF
v_gene: TRBV28; j_gene: TRBJ2-7; d_gene: TRBD2; abundance: NA; CDR3nt: TGTGCCAGCGCCGGGCTAGCGGGGCACGAGCAGTACTTC; CDR3aa: CASAGLAGHEQYF
v_gene: TRBV19; j_gene: TRBJ2-1; d_gene: NA; abundance: few; CDR3nt: TGTGCCAGTAGTATAGCTTCGGGACTCTCCTTTGGGGAGCAGTTCTTC; CDR3aa: CASSIASGLSFGEQFF